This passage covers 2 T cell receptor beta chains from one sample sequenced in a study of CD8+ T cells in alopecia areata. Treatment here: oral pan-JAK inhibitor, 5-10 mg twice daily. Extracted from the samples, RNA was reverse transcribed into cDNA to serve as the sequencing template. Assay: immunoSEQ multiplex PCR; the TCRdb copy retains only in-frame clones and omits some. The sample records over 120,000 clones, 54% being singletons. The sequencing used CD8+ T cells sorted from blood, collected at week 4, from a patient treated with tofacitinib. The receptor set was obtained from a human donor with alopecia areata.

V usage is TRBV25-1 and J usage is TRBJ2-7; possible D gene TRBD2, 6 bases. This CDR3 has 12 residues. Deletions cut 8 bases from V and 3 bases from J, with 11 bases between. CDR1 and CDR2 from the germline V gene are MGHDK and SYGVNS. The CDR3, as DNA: TGTGCCAGCGGGGAGGTTGTCTACGAGCAGTACTTC. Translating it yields CASGEVVYEQYF.

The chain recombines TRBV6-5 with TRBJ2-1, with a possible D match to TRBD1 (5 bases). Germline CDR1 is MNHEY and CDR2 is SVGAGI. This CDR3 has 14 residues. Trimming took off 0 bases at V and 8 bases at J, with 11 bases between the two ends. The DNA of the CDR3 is TGTGCCAGCAGTTACTCTGATCAGGGCTATGAGCAGTTCTTC. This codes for CASSYSDQGYEQFF.